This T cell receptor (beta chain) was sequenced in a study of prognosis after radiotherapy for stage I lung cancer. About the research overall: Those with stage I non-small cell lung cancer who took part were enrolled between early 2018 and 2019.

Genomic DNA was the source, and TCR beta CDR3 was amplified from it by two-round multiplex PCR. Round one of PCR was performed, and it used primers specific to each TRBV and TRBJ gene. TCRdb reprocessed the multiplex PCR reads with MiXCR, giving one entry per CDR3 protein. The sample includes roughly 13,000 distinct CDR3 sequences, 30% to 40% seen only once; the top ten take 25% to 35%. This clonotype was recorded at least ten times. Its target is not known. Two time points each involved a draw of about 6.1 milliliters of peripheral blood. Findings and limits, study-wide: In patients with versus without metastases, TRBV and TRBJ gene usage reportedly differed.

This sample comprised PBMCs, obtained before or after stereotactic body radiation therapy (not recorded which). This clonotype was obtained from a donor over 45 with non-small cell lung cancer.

This CDR3 is CSARRQGNQPQHF. DNA of the CDR3: TGCAGTGCTAGACGACAGGGGAATCAGCCCCAGCATTTT. J is TRBJ1-5 and V is TRBV20-1; 8 bases agree with TRBD1. V was clipped by 2 bases and J by 4 bases; unmatched bases: 1. Germline-derived CDR1 and CDR2 are DFQATT and SNEGSKA (reference sequence). This CDR3 region has 13 residues.